These 31 T cell receptor beta chains were sequenced from one sample in a study of T-cell memory formation after mild COVID-19. A single record per CDR3 protein comes from TCRdb applying MiXCR to the 5' RACE reads. The sample holds around 530,000 distinct CDR3 sequences, less than 25% seen once. What was sequenced was PBMCs or a T cell subset sorted from them (not recorded which). The receptors originated from an adult woman who had mild COVID-19 (a few samples of this study predate the infection). Cell type and time point are not known.

This chain uses TRBV7-2 with TRBJ2-7; 11 bases match TRBD2. Germline V CDR1 and CDR2: SGHTA, FQGNSA. J gave up 2 bases and V 4 bases, and 4 bases lay outside the gene matches. The CDR3 has 15 residues. CDR3 residues: CASSSLAGAAYEQYF. The CDR3 region has the DNA TGTGCCAGCAGCTCACTAGCGGGAGCCGCCTACGAGCAGTACTTC.

This clonotype has more than one count but fewer than ten. The gene calls are TRBV14 and TRBJ2-5, with D maybe TRBD1 (6 bases). The CDR3 is 15 residues long. Per the germline V gene, CDR1 is SGHDN and CDR2 is FVKESK. V shed 3 bases and J shed 6 bases, with 17 bases lying between them. In DNA form, the CDR3 reads TGTGCCAGCAGCCAGGGACACGCCGCGGCGAAGACCCAGTACTTC. Encoded protein: CASSQGHAAAKTQYF.

This clonotype was counted a few times. The J gene is TRBJ2-3, the V gene TRBV5-1; D possibly uses TRBD1 or TRBD2 (6 bases each). This CDR3 is 16 amino acids long. V lost 0 bases, J lost 3 bases, and 14 bases lay in between. Germline lookup yields CDR1 SGHRS and CDR2 YFSETQ. CDR3 amino acids: CASSLEGLGGTDTQYF. The DNA of the CDR3 is TGCGCCAGCAGCTTGGAAGGCCTAGGGGGGACAGATACGCAGTATTTT.

This clonotype was observed a handful of times. The rearrangement links TRBV7-7 to TRBJ2-5; 15 nucleotides agree with TRBD2. Germline V gene sequence: CDR1 SSHAT, CDR2 FNYEAQ (reference sequence). The CDR3 is 16 amino acids. V was pared by 5 bases and J by 6 bases, with 7 bases of the junction left unmatched. The CDR3 sequence: CASSTGLAGGLKTQYF. The CDR3 region has the DNA TGTGCCAGCAGCACCGGACTAGCGGGGGGGCTAAAGACCCAGTACTTC.

The chain uses TRBV12-3 or TRBV12-4 and TRBJ2-1; D is uncertain. V gave up 2 bases and J gave up 7 bases, with 6 bases separating them. The CDR3 covers 12 residues. The CDR3 here is CASSLKGNEQFF. The CDR3 coding sequence is TGTGCCAGCAGTTTAAAGGGTAATGAGCAGTTCTTC.

V gene TRBV6-2 or TRBV6-3 combines with J gene TRBJ2-3, with no clear D. This CDR3 is 14 amino acids long. Per germline, CDR1 MNHEY and CDR2 SVGEGT. V lost 5 bases, J lost 7 bases, and 16 bases lay in between. The CDR3 loop reads CASSTPQARHTQYF. CDR3 nucleotide sequence: TGTGCCAGCAGTACGCCCCAAGCAAGGCATACGCAGTATTTT.

The rearrangement uses TRBV7-8 and TRBJ2-5; TRBD1 matches 10 bases. The CDR3 sequence is 11 residues long. Looked up from germline, CDR1 is SGHVS and CDR2 is FQNEAQ. The J segment lost 10 bases and the V segment lost 8 bases, leaving 4 bases of the junction unmatched. The CDR3 region has the DNA TGTGCCAGCCGCGGGACAGGGGACCAGTACTTC. It specifies CASRGTGDQYF.

This clonotype was observed a few times. The chain links TRBV7-2 to TRBJ1-2, with 9 nucleotides matching TRBD1. The V gene's germline CDR1 is SGHTA and CDR2 FQGNSA. This CDR3 spans 15 amino acids. Trimming took 5 bases from V and 4 from J; bases not matched to a gene: 8. The CDR3 sequence is CASSKMGQGSYGYTF. Here the CDR3 DNA reads TGTGCCAGCAGCAAGATGGGACAGGGCTCCTATGGCTACACCTTC.

The V call is TRBV5-1, the J call TRBJ2-7, with 9 bases that match TRBD1. Trimming removed 0 bases from V and 5 bases from J; junction bases left unmatched: 9. CDR1 is SGHRS, CDR2 YFSETQ, per germline. The CDR3 runs 16 residues. The CDR3 here is CASSLATGTGNNEQYF. CDR3 DNA sequence: TGCGCCAGCAGCTTGGCTACCGGGACAGGGAACAACGAGCAGTACTTC.

The table lists this clonotype with a few counts. This sequence joins TRBV7-6 and TRBJ1-5; D uncertain. The CDR3 runs to 14 residues. Germline V CDR1 and CDR2: SGHVS, FNYEAQ. V was trimmed by 0 bases and J by 1 base, leaving 4 bases between them. DNA for the CDR3: TGTGCCAGCAGCTTAGCGGACAGCAATCAGCCCCAGCATTTT. It encodes CASSLADSNQPQHF.

The chain combines TRBV18 with TRBJ2-2; 9 nucleotides agree with TRBD1. The J segment lost 3 bases and the V segment lost 3 bases, leaving 2 bases of the junction unmatched. Per the germline V gene, CDR1 is KGHSH and CDR2 is LQKENI. The CDR3 covers 15 residues. CDR3 sequence reads: CASSPRQGDTGELFF. CDR3 DNA sequence: TGTGCCAGCTCACCCAGACAGGGGGACACCGGGGAGCTGTTTTTT.

This clonotype showed up just a few times. The J gene is TRBJ2-5, the V gene TRBV18; D remains unclear. Germline CDR1 KGHSH, CDR2 LQKENI. Trimming shortened V by 3 bases and J by 2 bases, and 7 bases separated the two germline ends. The length of the CDR3 is 13 residues. This chain's CDR3 is CASSPKSQETQYF. CDR3 in DNA: TGTGCCAGCTCACCCAAATCTCAAGAGACCCAGTACTTC.

The table lists this clonotype with many counts. The gene calls are TRBV4-3 and TRBJ2-4; D unclear. The germline V and J ends were trimmed by 0 bases and 0 bases, with 6 bases remaining between them. The germline V gene encodes CDR1 LGHNA and CDR2 YSLEER. The CDR3 spans 15 residues. The CDR3 DNA reads TGCGCCAGCAGCCAAGACGGGCTAGCCAAAAACATTCAGTACTTC. Its translation: CASSQDGLAKNIQYF.

The V call is TRBV3-1, the J call TRBJ1-2; D gene ambiguous. The V end was cut by 3 bases, the J end by 8 bases, with 13 bases between. Germline V lookup: CDR1 LGHDT, CDR2 YNNKEL (reference sequence). This CDR3 is built from 13 residues. The CDR3 is CASSQDQIGGYTF. CDR3 coding DNA: TGTGCCAGCAGCCAGGATCAGATCGGGGGCTACACCTTC.

This clonotype occurred a few times. CDR3 sequence reads: CASSSSDRGSGNTIYF. CDR3 sequence (DNA): TGTGCCAGCAGCTCCTCAGACAGGGGATCTGGAAACACCATATATTTT. The chain links TRBV7-6 to TRBJ1-3; 8 bases agree with TRBD1. CDR1 is SGHVS, CDR2 FNYEAQ, per germline. The CDR3 runs 16 residues. With V trimmed by 4 bases and J by 1 base, 6 bases remained unmatched.

This clonotype was found a few times. The CDR3 DNA is TGCGCCAGCAGCCAAGTGGGAGGTCAGCCCCAGCATTTT. Encoded protein: CASSQVGGQPQHF. V is TRBV4-1 and J is TRBJ1-5; D is ambiguous. The CDR3 runs to 13 residues. V was shortened by 1 base and J by 6 bases, with 7 bases between the two germline ends. Germline CDR1 reads MGHRA; CDR2 reads YSYEKL.

This clonotype has more than one count but fewer than ten. This chain connects TRBV24-1 to TRBJ1-1; maybe TRBD1 (5 bases). Per the germline V gene, CDR1 is KGHDR and CDR2 is SFDVKD. CDR3 length: 14 amino acids. Between the trimmed V and J ends, which lost 5 bases and 1 base, there was a span of 10 bases. CDR3 sequence: CATSGGGANTEAFF. The CDR3 DNA is TGTGCCACCAGTGGTGGCGGGGCGAACACTGAAGCTTTCTTT.

This clonotype was recorded a few times. This chain links TRBV7-2 with TRBJ2-3, with 10 bases aligning to TRBD2. This CDR3 is 16 amino acids long. V dropped 5 bases and J dropped 1; count of bases not matched to a gene: 6. Germline CDR1 is SGHTA and CDR2 is FQGNSA. The CDR3 DNA reads as TGTGCCAGCAGCAAGGGACTAGCGCCTGGCACAGATACGCAGTATTTT. Translated: CASSKGLAPGTDTQYF.

This clonotype was detected a few times. This chain joins TRBV7-3 and TRBJ1-1; 12 bases map to TRBD1. CDR1 SGHTA and CDR2 FQGTGA come from the germline V gene. V was clipped by 3 bases and J by 4 bases; unmatched bases: 3. The CDR3 is 15 residues long. CDR3 DNA sequence: TGTGCCAGCAGCTTCTCGGGACAGGGGGCCACTGAAGCTTTCTTT. This encodes CASSFSGQGATEAFF.

There are a few counts of this clonotype. The chain couples TRBV19 to TRBJ2-7; D call uncertain. From germline, CDR1 is LNHDA and CDR2 SQIVND (reference sequence). V lost 4 bases, J lost 1 base, and 20 bases lay in between. This CDR3 contains 17 residues. The CDR3 here is CASSTQLFWGSSYEQYF. The CDR3 DNA sequence: TGTGCCAGTAGTACGCAACTCTTTTGGGGTAGTTCCTACGAGCAGTACTTC.

V is TRBV11-2 and J is TRBJ1-1; TRBD1 matches 7 bases. This CDR3 spans 15 amino acids. Germline V gives CDR1 SGHAT, CDR2 FQNNGV. V trimming: 5 bases; J trimming: 5 bases; junction bases outside the gene matches: 11. The CDR3, as DNA: TGTGCCAGCAGCACCCCCAGGGGGAAAGTAACTGAAGCTTTCTTT. Protein: CASSTPRGKVTEAFF.

The rearrangement links TRBV18 to TRBJ2-6; D gene ambiguous. Germline loops: CDR1 KGHSH, CDR2 LQKENI. V was cut by 11 bases and J by 2 bases, with 4 bases left in between. The CDR3 is made up of 11 amino acids. The CDR3 coding sequence is TGTGCCGGGACTGGGGCCAACGTCCTGACTTTC. Its protein product is CAGTGANVLTF.

The table lists this clonotype with a few counts. The V and J genes are TRBV11-2 and TRBJ2-3; possibly TRBD2 for D (6 bases). Trimming took off 4 bases at V and 2 bases at J, with 16 bases between the two ends. The germline CDR1 and CDR2 sequences are SGHAT and FQNNGV. The CDR3 totals 16 residues. CDR3 residues: CASSSNRAGNTDTQYF. CDR3 bases: TGTGCCAGCAGCTCAAATCGGGCGGGGAACACAGATACGCAGTATTTT.

This sequence joins TRBV5-1 and TRBJ2-5, with TRBD1 matching over 8 bases. The V gene's germline CDR1 is SGHRS and CDR2 YFSETQ. The junction had 7 bases not matched to a gene; V was cut back by 3 bases and J by 6 bases. This CDR3 has 14 amino acids. CDR3 protein: CASSSTQGAKTQYF. For the CDR3, the DNA is TGCGCCAGCAGCTCAACCCAGGGGGCGAAGACCCAGTACTTC.

The chain links TRBV18 to TRBJ2-3; 10 nucleotides align to TRBD1. The CDR3 is 15 residues long. The germline CDR1 and CDR2 sequences are KGHSH and LQKENI. V dropped 9 bases and J dropped 0; count of bases not matched to a gene: 6. CDR3 protein: CASRRDRGSTDTQYF. The CDR3 DNA follows: TGTGCCAGTCGCCGGGACAGGGGAAGCACAGATACGCAGTATTTT. The variable domain in full, with the rest retrieved from reference TRBV18 and TRBJ2-3, is NAGVMQNPRHLVRRRGQEARLRCSPMKGHSHVYWYRQLPEEGLKFMVYLQKENIIDESGMPKERFSAEFPKEGPSILRIQQVVRGDSAAYFCASRRDRGSTDTQYFGPGTRLTVL.

This clonotype was counted many times. The rearrangement uses TRBV19 and TRBJ1-5, with a weak D call TRBD1 (5 bases). The length of the CDR3 is 15 residues. CDR1 is LNHDA and CDR2 is SQIVND in the germline V gene (reference sequence). Trimming removed 3 bases from V and 2 bases from J, with 11 bases in between. The CDR3 loop reads CASSMGQGGNQPQHF. The DNA of the CDR3 is TGTGCCAGTAGTATGGGCCAGGGCGGCAATCAGCCCCAGCATTTT. Together with reference TRBV19 and TRBJ1-5, the CDR3 gives the full variable domain: DGGITQSPKYLFRKEGQNVTLSCEQNLNHDAMYWYRQDPGQGLRLIYYSQIVNDFQKGDIAEGYSVSREKKESFPLTVTSAQKNPTAFYLCASSMGQGGNQPQHFGDGTRLSIL.

V is TRBV6-5 and J is TRBJ1-1, with 7 bases lining up with TRBD1. From germline, CDR1 is MNHEY and CDR2 SVGAGI. The length of the CDR3 is 14 residues. Losses at the gene ends were 8 bases for V and 0 bases for J; bases not matched to a gene: 6. The CDR3 spells CASLRGGLNTEAFF. CDR3 coding DNA: TGTGCCAGCCTCAGGGGGGGGTTGAACACTGAAGCTTTCTTT.

The rearrangement joins TRBV7-6 to TRBJ1-4; TRBD1 is a possible D gene (6 bases). This CDR3 spans 16 amino acids. Looked up from germline, CDR1 is SGHVS and CDR2 is FNYEAQ. The germline V and J ends were trimmed by 3 bases and 4 bases, with 15 bases remaining between them. This chain's CDR3 is CASSFGTSGVNEKLFF. The CDR3 coding sequence is TGTGCCAGCAGCTTTGGGACTTCAGGGGTTAATGAAAAACTGTTTTTT.

V is TRBV5-1 and J is TRBJ2-2; 8 nucleotides agree with TRBD1. The germline V gene encodes CDR1 SGHRS and CDR2 YFSETQ. V was pared by 4 bases and J by 4 bases, with 6 bases of the junction left unmatched. This CDR3 is built from 15 residues. The DNA of the CDR3 is TGCGCCAGCAGCCCGGACAGGGACCCCACCGGGGAGCTGTTTTTT. The encoded protein is CASSPDRDPTGELFF. The whole variable domain, filled in from reference TRBV5-1 and TRBJ2-2, reads KAGVTQTPRYLIKTRGQQVTLSCSPISGHRSVSWYQQTPGQGLQFLFEYFSETQRNKGNFPGRFSGRQFSNSRSEMNVSTLELGDSALYLCASSPDRDPTGELFFGEGSRLTVL.

The table lists this clonotype with a few counts. This rearrangement joins TRBV3-1 to TRBJ2-1; tentative D call: TRBD2 (6 bases). V was clipped by 0 bases and J by 0 bases, with 6 bases between them. The CDR3 length is 15 residues. From germline, CDR1 is LGHDT and CDR2 YNNKEL (reference sequence). CDR3 DNA sequence: TGTGCCAGCAGCCAAGACGGGGGCTCCTACAATGAGCAGTTCTTC. Amino acid sequence: CASSQDGGSYNEQFF.

This clonotype was observed a handful of times. V and J are TRBV6-1 and TRBJ2-3; 12 positions match TRBD2. The CDR3 has 18 amino acids. With 0 bases clipped from V and 3 bases from J, the junction kept 7 bases outside the gene matches. The germline gives CDR1 MNHNS, CDR2 SASEGT. The CDR3 DNA sequence: TGTGCCAGCAGTGAAGCCTCAACTAGCGGGAGGAGAACAGATACGCAGTATTTT. Amino acids: CASSEASTSGRRTDTQYF.